This T cell receptor (beta chain) was sequenced in a study of T cells in Graves' hyperthyroidism and ophthalmopathy. General study findings and limits: Most expanded thyroid clonotypes above 0.001 recurred in blood.

Patients aged 18 to 65 had newly diagnosed hyperthyroidism that had lasted under 2 months. Thyroid ultrasound and orbital computed tomography, with clinical symptoms and serum thyroxine and TRAb, informed diagnoses. Fresh peripheral blood, more than 8 ml of it, supplied the PBMCs. The V gene's germline CDR1 is MNHEY and CDR2 SVGAGI. This CDR3 comprises 16 residues. Germline trimming cut 0 bases from V and 2 bases from J; bases unmatched to any gene: 5. This clonotype came up many times. Antigen specificity is unknown. Amplification targeted TCR beta CDR3 regions from RNA transcripts. The study used the HTBI primer set for a first-round RT-PCR of the TCR CDR3. MiXCR, applied by TCRdb to the multiplex PCR reads, yields one record per CDR3 protein. The sample has 300,000 to 450,000 distinct CDR3 sequences, around 14% seen once; the top ten hold roughly a quarter.

The J gene is TRBJ2-7, the V gene TRBV6-5; TRBD1 matches at 9 bases. The specimen sequenced was blood. The source is a woman aged 18-29 years with Graves' hyperthyroidism that later progressed to Graves' ophthalmopathy. CDR3 in DNA: TGTGCCAGCAGTTACTCCATAGGACAGGGGCCCTACGAGCAGTACTTC. Its protein is CASSYSIGQGPYEQYF.